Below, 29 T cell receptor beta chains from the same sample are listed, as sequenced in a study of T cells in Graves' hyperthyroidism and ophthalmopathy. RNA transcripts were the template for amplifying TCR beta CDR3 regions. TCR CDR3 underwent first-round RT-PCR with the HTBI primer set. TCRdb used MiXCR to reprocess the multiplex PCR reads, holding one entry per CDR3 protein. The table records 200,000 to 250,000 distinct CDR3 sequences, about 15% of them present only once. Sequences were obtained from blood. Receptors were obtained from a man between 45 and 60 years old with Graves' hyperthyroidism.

The CDR3 DNA reads TGCGCCAGCAGCTTGGGGGAGCATTGGACAGGGAGCGTAGCTTTCTTT. It translates to CASSLGEHWTGSVAFF. V and J are TRBV5-1 and TRBJ1-1, with 8 bases lining up with TRBD1. CDR1 is SGHRS, CDR2 YFSETQ, per germline. CDR3 length equals 16 residues. V lost 0 bases and J lost 10; bases outside the gene matches: 14.

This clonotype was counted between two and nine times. CDR3 DNA sequence: TGCGCCAGCAAATCAGGGCAAAGTCCCCTCCACTTT. It codes for CASKSGQSPLHF. This chain connects TRBV5-1 to TRBJ1-6; maybe TRBD1 (5 bases). Trimming removed 6 bases from V and 13 bases from J, with 14 bases in between. Germline lookup yields CDR1 SGHRS and CDR2 YFSETQ. The CDR3 is made up of 12 amino acids.

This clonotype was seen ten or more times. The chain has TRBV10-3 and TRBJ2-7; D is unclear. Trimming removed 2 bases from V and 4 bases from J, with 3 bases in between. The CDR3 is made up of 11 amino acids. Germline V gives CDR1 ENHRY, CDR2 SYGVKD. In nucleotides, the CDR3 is TGTGCCATCAGTGAGCATTACGAGCAGTACTTC. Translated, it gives CAISEHYEQYF.

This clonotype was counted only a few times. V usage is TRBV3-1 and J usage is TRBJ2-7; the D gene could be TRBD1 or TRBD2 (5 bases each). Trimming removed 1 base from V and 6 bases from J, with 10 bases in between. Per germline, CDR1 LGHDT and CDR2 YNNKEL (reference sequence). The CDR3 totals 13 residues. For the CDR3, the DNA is TGTGCCAGCAGCCAAGGGGAAGGGACCGAGCAGTACTTC. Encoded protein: CASSQGEGTEQYF.

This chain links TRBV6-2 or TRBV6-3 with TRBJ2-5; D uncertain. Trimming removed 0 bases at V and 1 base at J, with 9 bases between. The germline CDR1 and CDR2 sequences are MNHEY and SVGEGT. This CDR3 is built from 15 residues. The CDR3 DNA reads TGTGCCAGCAGTTACTCGGTCCGGACCCAAGAGACCCAGTACTTC. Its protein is CASSYSVRTQETQYF.

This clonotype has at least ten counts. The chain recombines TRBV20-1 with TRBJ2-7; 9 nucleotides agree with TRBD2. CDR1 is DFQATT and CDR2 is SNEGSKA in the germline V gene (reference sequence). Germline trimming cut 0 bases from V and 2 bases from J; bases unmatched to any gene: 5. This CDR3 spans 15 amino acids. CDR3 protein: CSARDRQREAYEQYF. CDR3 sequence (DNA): TGCAGTGCTAGAGATCGGCAGCGGGAGGCCTACGAGCAGTACTTC.

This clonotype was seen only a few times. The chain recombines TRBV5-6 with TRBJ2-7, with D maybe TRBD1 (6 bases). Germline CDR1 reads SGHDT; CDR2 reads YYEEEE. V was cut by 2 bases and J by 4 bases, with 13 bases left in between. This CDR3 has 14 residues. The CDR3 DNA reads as TGTGCCAGCAGCTTAAGGGGGAGAGGGTACGAGCAGTACTTC. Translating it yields CASSLRGRGYEQYF.

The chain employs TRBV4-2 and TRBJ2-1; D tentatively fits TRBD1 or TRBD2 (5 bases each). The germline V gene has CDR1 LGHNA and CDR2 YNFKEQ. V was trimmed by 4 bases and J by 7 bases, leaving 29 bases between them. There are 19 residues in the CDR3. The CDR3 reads CASSLEFGRGREGWNEQFF. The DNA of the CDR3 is TGTGCCAGCAGCCTAGAATTCGGCCGAGGCCGAGAGGGGTGGAATGAGCAGTTCTTC.

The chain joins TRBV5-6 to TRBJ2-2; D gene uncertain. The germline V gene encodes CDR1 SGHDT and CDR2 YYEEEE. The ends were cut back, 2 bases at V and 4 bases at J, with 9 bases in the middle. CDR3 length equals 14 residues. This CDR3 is CASSLYAVTGELFF. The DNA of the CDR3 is TGTGCCAGCAGCTTATACGCGGTCACCGGGGAGCTGTTTTTT.

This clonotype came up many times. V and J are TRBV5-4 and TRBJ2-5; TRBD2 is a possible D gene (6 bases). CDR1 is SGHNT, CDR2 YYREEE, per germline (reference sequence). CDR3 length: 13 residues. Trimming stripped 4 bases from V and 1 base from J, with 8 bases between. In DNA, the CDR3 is TGTGCCAGCAGCGTGGGACTCCAAGAGACCCAGTACTTC. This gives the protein CASSVGLQETQYF.

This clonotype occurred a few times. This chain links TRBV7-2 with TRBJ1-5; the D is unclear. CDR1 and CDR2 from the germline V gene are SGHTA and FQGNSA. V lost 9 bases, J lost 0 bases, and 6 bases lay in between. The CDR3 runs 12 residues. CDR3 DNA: TGTGCCAGTACGGGTAGCAATCAGCCCCAGCATTTT. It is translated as CASTGSNQPQHF.

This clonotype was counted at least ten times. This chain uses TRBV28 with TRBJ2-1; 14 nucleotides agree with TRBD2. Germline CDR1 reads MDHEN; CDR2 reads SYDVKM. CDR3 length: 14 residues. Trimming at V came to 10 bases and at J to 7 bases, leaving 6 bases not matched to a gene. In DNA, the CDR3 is TGTGCCACCGACAGGACTAGCGGGAGGAATGAGCAGTTCTTC. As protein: CATDRTSGRNEQFF.

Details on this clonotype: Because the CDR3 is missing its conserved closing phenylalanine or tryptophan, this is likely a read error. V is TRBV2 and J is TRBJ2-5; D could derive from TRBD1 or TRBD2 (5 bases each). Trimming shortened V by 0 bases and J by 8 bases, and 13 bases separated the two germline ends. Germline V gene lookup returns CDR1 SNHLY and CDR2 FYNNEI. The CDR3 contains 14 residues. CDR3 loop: CASSEAGTGITQYL. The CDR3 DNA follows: TGTGCCAGCAGTGAAGCTGGGACGGGGATAACCCAGTACCTC.

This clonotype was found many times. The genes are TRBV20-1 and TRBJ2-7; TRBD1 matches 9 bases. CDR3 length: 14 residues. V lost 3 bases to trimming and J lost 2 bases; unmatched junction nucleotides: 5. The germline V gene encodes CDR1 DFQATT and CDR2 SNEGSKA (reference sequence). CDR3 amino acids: CSASSGTGTYEQYF. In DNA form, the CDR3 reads TGCAGTGCTAGCTCCGGGACAGGGACCTACGAGCAGTACTTC.

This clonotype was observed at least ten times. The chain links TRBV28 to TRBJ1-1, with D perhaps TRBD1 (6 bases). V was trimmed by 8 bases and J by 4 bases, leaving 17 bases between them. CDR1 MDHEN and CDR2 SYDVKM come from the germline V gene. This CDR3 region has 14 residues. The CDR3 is CASSKRGAATEAFF. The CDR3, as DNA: TGTGCCAGCTCCAAAAGGGGGGCTGCCACTGAAGCTTTCTTT.

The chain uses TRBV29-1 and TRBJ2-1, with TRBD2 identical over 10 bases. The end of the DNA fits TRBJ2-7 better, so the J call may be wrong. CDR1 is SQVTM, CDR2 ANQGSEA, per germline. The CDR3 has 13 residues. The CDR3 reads CSVGAGGNNEQYF. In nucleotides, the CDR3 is TGCAGCGTTGGAGCGGGAGGGAACAATGAGCAGTACTTC.

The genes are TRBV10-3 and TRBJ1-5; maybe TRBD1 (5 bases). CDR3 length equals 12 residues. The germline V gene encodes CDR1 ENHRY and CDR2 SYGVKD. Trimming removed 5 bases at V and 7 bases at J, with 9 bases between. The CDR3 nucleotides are TGTGCCATCAGTCCGGGGGAGCAGCCCCAGCATTTT. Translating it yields CAISPGEQPQHF.

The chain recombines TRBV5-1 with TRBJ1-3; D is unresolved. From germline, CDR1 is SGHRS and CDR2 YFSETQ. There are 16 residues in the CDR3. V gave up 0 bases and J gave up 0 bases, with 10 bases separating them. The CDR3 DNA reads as TGCGCCAGCAGCTTGGTTGGGATCCGCTCTGGAAACACCATATATTTT. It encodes CASSLVGIRSGNTIYF.

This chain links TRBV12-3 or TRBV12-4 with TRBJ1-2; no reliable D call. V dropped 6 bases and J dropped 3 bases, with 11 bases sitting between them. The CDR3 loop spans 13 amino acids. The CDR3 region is CASSPGLYYGYTF. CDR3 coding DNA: TGTGCCAGCAGCCCCGGGCTCTACTATGGCTACACCTTC.

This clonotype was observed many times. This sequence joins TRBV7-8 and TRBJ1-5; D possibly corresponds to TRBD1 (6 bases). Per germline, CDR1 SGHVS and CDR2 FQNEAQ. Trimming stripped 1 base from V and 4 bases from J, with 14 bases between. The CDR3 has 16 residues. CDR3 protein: CASSLVAGGGNQPQHF. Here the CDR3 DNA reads TGTGCCAGCAGCTTAGTAGCGGGGGGCGGTAATCAGCCCCAGCATTTT.

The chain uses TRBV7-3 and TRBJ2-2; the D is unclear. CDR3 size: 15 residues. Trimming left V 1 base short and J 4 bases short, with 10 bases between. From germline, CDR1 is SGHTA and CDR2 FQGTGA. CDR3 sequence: CASSLIRTGTGELFF. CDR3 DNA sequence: TGTGCCAGCAGCTTAATTAGGACGGGCACCGGGGAGCTGTTTTTT.

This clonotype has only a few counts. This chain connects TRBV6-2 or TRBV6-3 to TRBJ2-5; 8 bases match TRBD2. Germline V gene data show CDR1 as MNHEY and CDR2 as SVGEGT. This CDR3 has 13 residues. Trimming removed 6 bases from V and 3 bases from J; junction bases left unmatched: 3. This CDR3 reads CASSVLAEETQYF. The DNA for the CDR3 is TGTGCCAGCAGCGTACTAGCGGAAGAGACCCAGTACTTC.

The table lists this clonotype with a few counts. The CDR3 sequence is CASSLAYGSYEQYF. CDR3 in DNA: TGTGCCAGCAGTCTTGCCTATGGGTCCTACGAGCAGTACTTC. The chain joins TRBV27 to TRBJ2-7; D is ambiguous. Germline CDR1 MNHEY, CDR2 SMNVEV (reference sequence). The V gene lost 5 bases and the J gene lost 1 base, with 12 bases spanning the gap. This CDR3 is built from 14 residues.

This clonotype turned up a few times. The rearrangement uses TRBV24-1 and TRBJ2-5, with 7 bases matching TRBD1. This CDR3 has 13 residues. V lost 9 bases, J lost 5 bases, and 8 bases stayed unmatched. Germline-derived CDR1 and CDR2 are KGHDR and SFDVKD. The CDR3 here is CATSTGARETQYF. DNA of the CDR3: TGTGCCACCTCTACAGGGGCTCGGGAGACCCAGTACTTC.

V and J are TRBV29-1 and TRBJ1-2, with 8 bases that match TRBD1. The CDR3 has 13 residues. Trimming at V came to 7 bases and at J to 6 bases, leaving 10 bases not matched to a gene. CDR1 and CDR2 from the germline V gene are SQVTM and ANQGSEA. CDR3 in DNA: TGCAGCGCCGCAGGGGGCTCTCTCCATGGCTACACCTTC. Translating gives CSAAGGSLHGYTF.

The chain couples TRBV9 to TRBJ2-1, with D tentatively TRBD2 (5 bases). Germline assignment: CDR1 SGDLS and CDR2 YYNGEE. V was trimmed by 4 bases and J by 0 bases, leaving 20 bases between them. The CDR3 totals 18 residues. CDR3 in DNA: TGTGCCAGCAGCTCTCAACCTTGGACTGCAAGCTCCTACAATGAGCAGTTCTTC. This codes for CASSSQPWTASSYNEQFF.

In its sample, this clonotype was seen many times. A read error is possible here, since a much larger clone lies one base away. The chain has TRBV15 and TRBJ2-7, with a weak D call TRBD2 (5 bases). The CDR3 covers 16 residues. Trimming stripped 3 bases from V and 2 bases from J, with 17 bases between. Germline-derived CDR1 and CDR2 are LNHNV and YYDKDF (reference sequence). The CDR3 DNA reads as TGTGCCACCAGCAGTCCTAACGGGAATATCCCCTACGAGCAGTACTTC. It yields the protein CATSSPNGNIPYEQYF.

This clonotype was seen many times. CDR3 residues: CASSSPAPRASDTQYF. The CDR3, as DNA: TGTGCCAGCAGTTCTCCAGCTCCAAGGGCGTCAGATACGCAGTATTTT. This sequence joins TRBV6-1 and TRBJ2-3; D remains unclear. The CDR3 runs to 16 residues. V lost 5 bases to trimming and J lost 4 bases, with 19 bases between them. Germline CDR1 and CDR2: MNHNS and SASEGT.

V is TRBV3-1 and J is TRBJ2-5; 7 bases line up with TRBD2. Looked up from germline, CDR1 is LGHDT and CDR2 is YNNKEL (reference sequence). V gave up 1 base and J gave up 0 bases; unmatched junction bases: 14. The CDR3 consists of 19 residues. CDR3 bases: TGTGCCAGCAGCCAAGGAATCGCAGGCCTAGCGGTGTACCAAGAGACCCAGTACTTC. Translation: CASSQGIAGLAVYQETQYF.